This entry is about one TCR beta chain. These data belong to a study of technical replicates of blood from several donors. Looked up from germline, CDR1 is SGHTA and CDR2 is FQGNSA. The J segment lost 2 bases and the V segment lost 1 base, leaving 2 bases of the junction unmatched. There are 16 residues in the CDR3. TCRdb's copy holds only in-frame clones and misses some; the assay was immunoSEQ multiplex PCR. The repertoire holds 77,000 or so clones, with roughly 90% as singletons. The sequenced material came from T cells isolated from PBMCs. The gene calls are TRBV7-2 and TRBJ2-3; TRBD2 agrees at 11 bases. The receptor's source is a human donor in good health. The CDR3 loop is CASSLDSGRATDTQYF. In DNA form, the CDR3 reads TGTGCCAGCAGCTTAGATAGCGGGAGGGCCACAGATACGCAGTATTTT.